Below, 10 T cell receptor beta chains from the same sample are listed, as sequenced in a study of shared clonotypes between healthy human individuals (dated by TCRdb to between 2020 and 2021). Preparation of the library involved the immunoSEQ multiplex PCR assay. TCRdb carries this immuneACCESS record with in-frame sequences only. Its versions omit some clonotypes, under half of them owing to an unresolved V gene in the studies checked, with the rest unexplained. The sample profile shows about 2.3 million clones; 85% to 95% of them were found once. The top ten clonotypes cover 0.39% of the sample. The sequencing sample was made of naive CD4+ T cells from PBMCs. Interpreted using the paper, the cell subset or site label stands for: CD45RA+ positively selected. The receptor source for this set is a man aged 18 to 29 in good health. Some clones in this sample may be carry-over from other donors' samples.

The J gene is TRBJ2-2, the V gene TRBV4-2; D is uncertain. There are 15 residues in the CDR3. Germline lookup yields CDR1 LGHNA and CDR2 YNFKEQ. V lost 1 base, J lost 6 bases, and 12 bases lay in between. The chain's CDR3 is CASSQAPAQAGELFF. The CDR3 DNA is TGTGCCAGCAGCCAAGCCCCGGCCCAGGCCGGGGAGCTGTTTTTT.

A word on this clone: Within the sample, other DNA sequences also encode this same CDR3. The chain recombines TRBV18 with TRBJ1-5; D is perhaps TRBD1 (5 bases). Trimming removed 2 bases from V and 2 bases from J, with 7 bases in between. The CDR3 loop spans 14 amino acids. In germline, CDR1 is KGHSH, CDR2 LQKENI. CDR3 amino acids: CASSPGTGNQPQHF. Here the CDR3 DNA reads TGTGCCAGCTCACCAGGGACTGGCAATCAGCCCCAGCATTTT.

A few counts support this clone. The CDR3 DNA reads TGTGCCTGGAGGCGGGACAGCTCCTGGAACACTGAAGCTTTCTTT. This codes for CAWRRDSSWNTEAFF. The rearrangement uses TRBV30 and TRBJ1-1; 7 bases are a match to TRBD1. CDR3 length: 15 amino acids. The V gene's germline CDR1 is GTSNPN and CDR2 SVGIG (reference sequence). The trim removed 3 bases at V and 1 base at J, leaving 8 bases unmatched.

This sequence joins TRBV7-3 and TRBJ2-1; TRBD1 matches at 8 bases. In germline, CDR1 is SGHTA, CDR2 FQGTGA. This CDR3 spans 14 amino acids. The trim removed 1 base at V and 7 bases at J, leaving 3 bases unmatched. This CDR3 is CASSLRDRMNEQFF. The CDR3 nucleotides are TGTGCCAGCAGCTTAAGGGACAGGATGAATGAGCAGTTCTTC. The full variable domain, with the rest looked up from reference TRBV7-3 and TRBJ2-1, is GAGVSQTPSNKVTEKGKYVELRCDPISGHTALYWYRQSLGQGPEFLIYFQGTGAADDSGLPNDRFFAVRPEGSVSTLKIQRTERGDSAVYLCASSLRDRMNEQFFGPGTRLTVL.

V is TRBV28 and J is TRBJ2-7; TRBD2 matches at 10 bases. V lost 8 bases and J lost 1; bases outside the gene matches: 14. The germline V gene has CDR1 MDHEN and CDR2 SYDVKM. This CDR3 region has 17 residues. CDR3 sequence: CASAGLAGVSRSYEQYF. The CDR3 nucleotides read TGTGCCAGCGCCGGGCTAGCGGGAGTTTCTCGGTCCTACGAGCAGTACTTC.

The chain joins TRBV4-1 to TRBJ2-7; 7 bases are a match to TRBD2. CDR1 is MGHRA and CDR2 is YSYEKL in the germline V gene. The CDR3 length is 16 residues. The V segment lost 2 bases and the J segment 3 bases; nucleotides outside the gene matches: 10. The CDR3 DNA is TGCGCCAGCAGCCAACCTTTAATGGGGGGGAGCTACGAGCAGTACTTC. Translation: CASSQPLMGGSYEQYF.

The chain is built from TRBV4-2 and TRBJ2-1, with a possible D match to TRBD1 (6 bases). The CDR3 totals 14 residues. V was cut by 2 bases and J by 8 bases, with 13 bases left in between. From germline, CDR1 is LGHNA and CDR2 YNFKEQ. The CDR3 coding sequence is TGTGCCAGCAGCCAAAGACCAGGGGCCGATGAGCAGTTCTTC. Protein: CASSQRPGADEQFF.

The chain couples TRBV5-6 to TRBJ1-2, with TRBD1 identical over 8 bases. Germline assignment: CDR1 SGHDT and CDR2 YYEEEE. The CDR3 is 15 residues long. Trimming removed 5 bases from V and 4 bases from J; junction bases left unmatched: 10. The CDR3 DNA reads TGTGCCAGCAGGCTAGGACAGGGTGGTGGCTATGGCTACACCTTC. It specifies CASRLGQGGGYGYTF.

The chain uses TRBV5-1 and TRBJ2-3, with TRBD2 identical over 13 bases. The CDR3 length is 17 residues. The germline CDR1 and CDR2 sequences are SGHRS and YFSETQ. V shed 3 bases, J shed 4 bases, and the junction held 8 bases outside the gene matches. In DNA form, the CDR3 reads TGCGCCAGCAGCTCCAGGAAACTAGCGGGAGGGCCAGATACGCAGTATTTT. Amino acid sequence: CASSSRKLAGGPDTQYF.

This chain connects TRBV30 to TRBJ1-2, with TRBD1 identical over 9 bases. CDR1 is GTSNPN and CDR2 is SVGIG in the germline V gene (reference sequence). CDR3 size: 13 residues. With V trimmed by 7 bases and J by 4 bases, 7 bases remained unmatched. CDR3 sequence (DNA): TGTGCCTATAGGACAGGGGCCCTCTATGGCTACACCTTC. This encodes CAYRTGALYGYTF.